One and the same sample provided the 20 T cell receptor beta chains below, sequenced in a study of cytomegalovirus exposure and HLA in healthy donors. The study ran its PCR with 60 Vbeta and 13 Jbeta primers. The protocol was immunoSEQ multiplex PCR, while the TCRdb copy is restricted to in-frame clones and leaves out a portion. The table lists under 150,000 clones, roughly four fifths of them singletons. The sample was PBMCs. These receptors all come from a man aged 30 to 45 in good health and CMV-seronegative.

The chain links TRBV10-3 to TRBJ2-2; maybe TRBD2 (7 bases). Germline V CDR1 and CDR2: ENHRY, SYGVKD. V was shortened by 8 bases and J by 1 base, with 11 bases between the two germline ends. This CDR3 comprises 14 residues. The CDR3 DNA follows: TGTGCCATCTGGGAGGGGGGGAACACCGGGGAGCTGTTTTTT. It codes for CAIWEGGNTGELFF.

The chain joins TRBV19 to TRBJ2-5, with unresolved D. V lost 1 base and J 5 bases, leaving 2 bases between the germline ends. CDR3 size: 11 residues. Per germline, CDR1 LNHDA and CDR2 SQIVND (reference sequence). The CDR3 DNA reads as TGTGCCAGTAGTATAGCGGAGACCCAGTACTTC. The encoded protein is CASSIAETQYF.

V gene TRBV4-3 combines with J gene TRBJ2-3; 8 bases match TRBD2. CDR1 and CDR2 from the germline V gene are LGHNA and YSLEER. The CDR3 contains 17 residues. V lost 1 base to trimming and J lost 5 bases; unmatched junction nucleotides: 11. CDR3: CASSQATGGAGRDTQYF. For the CDR3, the DNA is TGCGCCAGCAGCCAAGCGACGGGGGGGGCCGGGAGAGATACGCAGTATTTT.

The chain couples TRBV5-6 to TRBJ1-2; TRBD1 matches 7 bases. Germline CDR1 reads SGHDT; CDR2 reads YYEEEE. Losses at the gene ends were 1 base for V and 10 bases for J; bases not matched to a gene: 13. CDR3 length equals 15 residues. This CDR3 reads CASSLYPRQGETYTF. CDR3 in DNA: TGTGCCAGCAGCTTGTATCCCAGGCAGGGGGAGACCTACACCTTC.

This clone was seen a handful of times. The rearrangement links TRBV11-2 to TRBJ2-5; a weak D match, TRBD2 (5 bases). Trimming cost V 5 bases and J 1 base, with 11 bases left between them. CDR1 and CDR2 (germline): SGHAT, FQNNGV. The CDR3 is made up of 14 amino acids. Here the CDR3 DNA reads TGTGCCAGCAGCACAGCGGCCACCCAAGAGACCCAGTACTTC. Amino acid sequence: CASSTAATQETQYF.

The chain joins TRBV30 to TRBJ2-7; 9 bases line up with TRBD1. The CDR3 runs 13 residues. Germline assignment: CDR1 GTSNPN and CDR2 SVGIG (reference sequence). With V trimmed by 5 bases and J by 3 bases, 5 bases remained unmatched. The CDR3 loop is CAWAGTGLYEQYF. The CDR3 nucleotides are TGTGCCTGGGCCGGGACAGGGCTCTACGAGCAGTACTTC.

The V gene is TRBV28, the J gene TRBJ1-5; TRBD1 agrees at 7 bases. Looked up from germline, CDR1 is MDHEN and CDR2 is SYDVKM. The length of the CDR3 is 15 residues. Unmatched junction bases numbered 7, after V lost 2 bases and J lost 6 bases. Here the CDR3 DNA reads TGTGCCAGCAGTTTAGTAGACAGGGTCCGTCAGCCCCAGCATTTT. Translating gives CASSLVDRVRQPQHF.

V gene TRBV27 combines with J gene TRBJ2-2, with 10 bases aligning to TRBD1. CDR1 is MNHEY, CDR2 SMNVEV, per germline (reference sequence). V was clipped by 5 bases and J by 6 bases; unmatched bases: 6. CDR3 size: 15 residues. CDR3 region: CASSTGTGDAGELFF. In nucleotides, the CDR3 is TGTGCCAGCAGTACCGGGACAGGGGATGCCGGGGAGCTGTTTTTT.

The chain has TRBV19 and TRBJ1-1; 11 nucleotides agree with TRBD1. Germline CDR1 is LNHDA and CDR2 is SQIVND (reference sequence). Trimming removed 4 bases from V and 0 bases from J; junction bases left unmatched: 10. This CDR3 region has 18 residues. The CDR3 region is CASSNDRDRGRVNTEAFF. The CDR3 nucleotides are TGTGCCAGTAGTAACGACAGGGACAGGGGGAGGGTGAACACTGAAGCTTTCTTT.

This clone was picked up a small number of times. This rearrangement joins TRBV5-4 to TRBJ2-3, with TRBD1 matching 9 bases. The CDR3 extends over 12 amino acids. Germline V gives CDR1 SGHNT, CDR2 YYREEE (reference sequence). After removal of 3 bases from V and 9 bases from J, the junction contained 2 bases not matched to a gene. Written as DNA, the CDR3 is TGTGCCAGCAGCTGGGACAGGGCAACGCAGTATTTT. Translating it yields CASSWDRATQYF.

This clone was counted only a few times. This rearrangement joins TRBV7-9 to TRBJ1-2; D unresolved. V lost 0 bases to trimming and J lost 7 bases, with 9 bases between them. The germline CDR1 and CDR2 sequences are SEHNR and FQNEAQ (reference sequence). The CDR3 sequence is 13 residues long. In DNA, the CDR3 is TGTGCCAGCAGCTTAGCTAACGGCGGTGGCTACACCTTC. It encodes CASSLANGGGYTF.

This clone was found a few times. This chain uses TRBV5-4 with TRBJ1-2, with D unresolved. V lost 1 base and J lost 7, with 14 bases in between. The CDR3 consists of 14 residues. The germline V gene has CDR1 SGHNT and CDR2 YYREEE (reference sequence). Written as DNA, the CDR3 is TGTGCCAGCAGCTTGTTCGATTCCCAGGTTGGCTACACCTTC. Protein product: CASSLFDSQVGYTF.

In its sample, this clone was seen a few times. The gene calls are TRBV28 and TRBJ2-7, with 8 bases that match TRBD1. This CDR3 contains 14 residues. V dropped 6 bases and J dropped 3; count of bases not matched to a gene: 7. CDR1 and CDR2 from the germline V gene are MDHEN and SYDVKM. CDR3 nucleotides: TGTGCCAGCAGGACCCCGGGACAGGACTACGAGCAGTACTTC. Its translation is CASRTPGQDYEQYF.

The rearrangement links TRBV18 to TRBJ1-1; D uncertain. V lost 0 bases to trimming and J lost 1 base, with 9 bases between them. Germline-derived CDR1 and CDR2 are KGHSH and LQKENI. The CDR3 runs 15 residues. The CDR3 DNA sequence: TGTGCCAGCTCACCACCTTCGACACCGAACACTGAAGCTTTCTTT. Encoded protein: CASSPPSTPNTEAFF.

In its sample, this clone was seen once. The chain links TRBV7-9 to TRBJ2-7; TRBD1 might be the D (6 bases). Per germline, CDR1 SEHNR and CDR2 FQNEAQ (reference sequence). The CDR3 spans 15 residues. Trimming removed 4 bases at V and 4 bases at J, with 17 bases between. This chain's CDR3 is CASSWVGATRYEQYF. CDR3 DNA: TGTGCCAGCAGCTGGGTGGGGGCAACGAGATACGAGCAGTACTTC.

The rearrangement links TRBV6-6 to TRBJ1-4; 7 bases agree with TRBD1. The junction had 7 bases not matched to a gene; V was cut back by 5 bases and J by 4 bases. The germline gives CDR1 MNHNY, CDR2 SVGAGI (reference sequence). The CDR3 is made up of 15 amino acids. The CDR3 protein is CASSPGQVINEKLFF. The CDR3 DNA reads as TGTGCCAGCAGTCCTGGACAGGTTATTAATGAAAAACTGTTTTTT.

CDR3 sequence reads: CASSIGTGMAGELFF. The CDR3 DNA sequence: TGTGCCAGTAGTATCGGGACAGGAATGGCCGGGGAGCTGTTTTTT. The chain carries TRBV19 and TRBJ2-2; 8 nucleotides line up with TRBD1. The germline V gene has CDR1 LNHDA and CDR2 SQIVND (reference sequence). This CDR3 has 15 residues. V shed 3 bases and J 6 bases; nucleotides not matched to a gene: 6.

The chain is built from TRBV7-9 and TRBJ2-1; TRBD2 is a possible D gene (6 bases). The V and J ends lost 5 bases and 6 bases respectively, with 17 bases between them. Germline CDR1 SEHNR, CDR2 FQNEAQ (reference sequence). This CDR3 has 15 amino acids. The CDR3 coding sequence is TGTGCCAGCAGCCCAAGGAGGGCCGCTTCCAATGAGCAGTTCTTC. As protein: CASSPRRAASNEQFF.

The chain joins TRBV28 to TRBJ1-2, with 7 bases that match TRBD1. This CDR3 is 15 amino acids long. V was clipped by 7 bases and J by 5 bases; unmatched bases: 13. Germline CDR1 is MDHEN and CDR2 is SYDVKM. The CDR3 coding sequence is TGTGCCAGCACTTACACAGACAGGGATATGTATGGCTACACCTTC. Translating gives CASTYTDRDMYGYTF.

The table lists this clone with a few counts. This chain links TRBV10-3 with TRBJ2-2; 11 bases line up with TRBD2. Germline V gives CDR1 ENHRY, CDR2 SYGVKD. Trimming at V came to 4 bases and at J to 5 bases, leaving 3 bases not matched to a gene. The CDR3 consists of 15 residues. The CDR3: CAISVAGGGTGELFF. The CDR3, as DNA: TGTGCCATCAGTGTAGCGGGAGGGGGAACCGGGGAGCTGTTTTTT.